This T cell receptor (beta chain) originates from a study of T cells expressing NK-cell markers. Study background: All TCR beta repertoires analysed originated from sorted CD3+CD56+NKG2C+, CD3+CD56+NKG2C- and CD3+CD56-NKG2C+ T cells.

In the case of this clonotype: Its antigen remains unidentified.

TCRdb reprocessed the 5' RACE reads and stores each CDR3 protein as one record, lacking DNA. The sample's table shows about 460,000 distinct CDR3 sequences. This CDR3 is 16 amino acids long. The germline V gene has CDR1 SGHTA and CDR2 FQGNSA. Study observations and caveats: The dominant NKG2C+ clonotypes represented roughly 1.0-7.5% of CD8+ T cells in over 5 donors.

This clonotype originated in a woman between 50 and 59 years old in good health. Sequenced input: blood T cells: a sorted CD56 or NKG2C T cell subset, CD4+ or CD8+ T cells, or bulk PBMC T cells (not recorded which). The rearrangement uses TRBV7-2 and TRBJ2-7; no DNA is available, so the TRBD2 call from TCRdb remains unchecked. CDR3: CASSLLVLAELHEQYF. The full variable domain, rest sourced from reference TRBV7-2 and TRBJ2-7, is GAGVSQSPSNKVTEKGKDVELRCDPISGHTALYWYRQSLGQGLEFLIYFQGNSAPDKSGLPSDRFSAERTGGSVSTLTIQRTQQEDSAVYLCASSLLVLAELHEQYFGPGTRLTVT.